This TCR beta chain was identified during a study of blood T cell repertoires in COVID-19 (dated by TCRdb to 2018 to 2021). Regarding the complete study: Collaborator samples came from the United States, Italy and Spain and covered acute and convalescent phases of COVID-19. The prospective study material was composed of cDNA or gDNA derived from T cells, B-cell-depleted T cells, or PBMCs. Deeply sampled blood TCRbeta repertoires from subjects exposed to, actively infected with, or recovered from COVID-19 were included in the dataset. The repertoires were made available in a free public database intended to serve as a resource for research on the immune response to SARS-CoV-2. The samples were drawn from two sources: the first 160 participants of the ongoing ImmuneRACE study, and 1,254 subjects contributed by 6 global collaborators. A de-identified subject ID, COVID-19 status, age in years and sex were almost always included in the sample metadata. Where available, HLA class I and class II types were taken from metadata supplied by the sample provider and were not determined by assay-based typing.

V loses 2 bases at its end and J loses 4 bases; junction bases beyond the gene matches: 9. From the germline V gene, CDR1 is KGHDR and CDR2 is SFDVKD. The CDR3 goes from the cysteine to the phenylalanine over 16 residues. The DNA shown is the 48-base CDR3, in frame from base 1. As to this clone: Its cognate antigen has yet to be identified. Per-nucleotide qualities are absent, and no much larger clonotype sits a single base away.

Collaborating institutions collected whole blood in K2EDTA tubes following their own protocols. Collaborator samples were shipped for TCRbeta analysis as frozen whole blood, isolated PBMCs, or DNA extracted from either sample type. TCRbeta CDR3 regions were amplified from genomic DNA by means of the immunoSEQ Assay, a bias-controlled multiplex PCR. As for the authors' bioinformatics: Within the assay, amplification of reference gene primers was used to estimate how many nucleated cells each sample contained. To quantify the absolute abundance of each unique TCRbeta CDR3 rearrangement, sequence reads were collapsed and filtered. For each sample, productive Simpson clonality was calculated as the square root of Simpson's diversity index across productive rearrangements. This is the immuneACCESS table as TCRdb keeps it, with only in-frame sequences that have V and J called. A part of the clones is gone; compared with another copy, unresolved V genes explain less than half, and the rest is unexplained. V and J calls and clone size are copied from that table; D and trimming were computed from the DNA. This sample holds under 150,000 clones; about 85% were observed only once. The ten top clones hold approximately 2% of the sample.

The investigation overall reported the following: Clinical and demographic metadata were provided uncurated, with the amount varying by source and participant.

This sequence originates from a man in his 70s with acute or convalescent COVID-19. The chain joins TRBV24-1 to TRBJ1-2, with TRBD1 identical over 7 junction bases. The specimen was peripheral blood. The CDR3 amino acid sequence is: CATSDSTTGATYGYTF. Here is the DNA: TGTGCCACCAGTGATTCCACTACAGGGGCGACCTATGGCTACACCTTC.